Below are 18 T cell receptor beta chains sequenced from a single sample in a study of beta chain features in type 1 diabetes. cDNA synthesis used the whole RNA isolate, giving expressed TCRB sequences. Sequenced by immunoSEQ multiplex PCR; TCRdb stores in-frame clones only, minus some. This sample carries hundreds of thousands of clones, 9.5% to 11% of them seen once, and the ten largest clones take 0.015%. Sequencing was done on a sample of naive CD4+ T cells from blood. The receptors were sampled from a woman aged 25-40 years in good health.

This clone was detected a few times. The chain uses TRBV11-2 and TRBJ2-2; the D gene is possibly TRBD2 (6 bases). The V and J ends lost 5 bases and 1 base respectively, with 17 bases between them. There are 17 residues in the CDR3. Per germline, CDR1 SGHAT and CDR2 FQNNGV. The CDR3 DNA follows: TGTGCCAGCAGCCTCCCCCGCGGGATAATGAACACCGGGGAGCTGTTTTTT. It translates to CASSLPRGIMNTGELFF.

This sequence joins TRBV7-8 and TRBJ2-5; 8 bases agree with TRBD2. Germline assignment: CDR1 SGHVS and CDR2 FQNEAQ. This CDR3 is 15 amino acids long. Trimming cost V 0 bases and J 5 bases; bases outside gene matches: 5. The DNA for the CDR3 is TGTGCCAGCAGCTTAGCGGCGGGAGGAATCGAGACCCAGTACTTC. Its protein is CASSLAAGGIETQYF.

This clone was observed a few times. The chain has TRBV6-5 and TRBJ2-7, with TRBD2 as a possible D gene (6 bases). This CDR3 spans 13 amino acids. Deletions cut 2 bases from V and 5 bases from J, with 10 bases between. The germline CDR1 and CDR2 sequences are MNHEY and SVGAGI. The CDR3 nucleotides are TGTGCCAGCAGTTACGGGGGGAGTCACGAGCAGTACTTC. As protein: CASSYGGSHEQYF.

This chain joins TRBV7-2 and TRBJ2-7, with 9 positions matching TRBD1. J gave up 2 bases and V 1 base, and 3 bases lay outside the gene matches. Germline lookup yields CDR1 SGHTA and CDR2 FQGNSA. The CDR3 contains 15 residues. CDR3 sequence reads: CASSLGRDRAYEQYF. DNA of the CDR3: TGTGCCAGCAGCTTAGGCCGGGACAGGGCCTACGAGCAGTACTTC.

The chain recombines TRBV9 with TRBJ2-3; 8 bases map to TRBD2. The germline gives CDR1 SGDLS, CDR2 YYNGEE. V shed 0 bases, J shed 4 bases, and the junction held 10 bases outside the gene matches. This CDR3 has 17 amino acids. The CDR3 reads CASSVGLGGGPPDTQYF. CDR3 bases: TGTGCCAGCAGCGTAGGGTTAGGCGGGGGGCCTCCAGATACGCAGTATTTT.

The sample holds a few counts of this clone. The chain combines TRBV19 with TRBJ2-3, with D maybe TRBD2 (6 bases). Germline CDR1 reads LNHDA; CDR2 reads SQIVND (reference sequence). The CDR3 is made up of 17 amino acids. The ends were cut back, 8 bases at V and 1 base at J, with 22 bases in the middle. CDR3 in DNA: TGTGCCAGTGGCTTACCCCCCGCTAGCGCTGGCACAGATACGCAGTATTTT. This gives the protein CASGLPPASAGTDTQYF.

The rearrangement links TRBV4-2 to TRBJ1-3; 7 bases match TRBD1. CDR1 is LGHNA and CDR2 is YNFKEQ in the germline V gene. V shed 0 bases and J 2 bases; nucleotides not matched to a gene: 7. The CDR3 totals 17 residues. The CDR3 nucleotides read TGTGCCAGCAGCCAAGAGCGACAGGGACCCACTGGAAACACCATATATTTT. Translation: CASSQERQGPTGNTIYF.

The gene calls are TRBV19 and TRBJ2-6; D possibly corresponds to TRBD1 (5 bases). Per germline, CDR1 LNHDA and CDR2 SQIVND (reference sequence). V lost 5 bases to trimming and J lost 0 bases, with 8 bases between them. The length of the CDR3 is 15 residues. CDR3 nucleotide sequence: TGTGCCAGTAGTTCTCAGGGCTCTGGGGCCAACGTCCTGACTTTC. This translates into CASSSQGSGANVLTF.

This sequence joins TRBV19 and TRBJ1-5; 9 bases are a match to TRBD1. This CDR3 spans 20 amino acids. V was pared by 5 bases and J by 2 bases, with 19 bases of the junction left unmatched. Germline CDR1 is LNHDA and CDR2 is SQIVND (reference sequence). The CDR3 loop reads CASSFSDRGSQYKGNQPQHF. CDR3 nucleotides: TGTGCCAGTAGTTTTTCGGACAGGGGAAGCCAGTATAAGGGCAATCAGCCCCAGCATTTT. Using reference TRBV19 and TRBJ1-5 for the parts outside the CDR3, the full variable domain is DGGITQSPKYLFRKEGQNVTLSCEQNLNHDAMYWYRQDPGQGLRLIYYSQIVNDFQKGDIAEGYSVSREKKESFPLTVTSAQKNPTAFYLCASSFSDRGSQYKGNQPQHFGDGTRLSIL.

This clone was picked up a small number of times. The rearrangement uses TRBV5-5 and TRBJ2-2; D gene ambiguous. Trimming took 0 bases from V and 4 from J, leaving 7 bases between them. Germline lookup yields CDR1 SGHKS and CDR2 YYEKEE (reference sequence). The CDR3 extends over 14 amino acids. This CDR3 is CASSLDVATGELFF. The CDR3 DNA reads TGTGCCAGCAGCTTGGATGTAGCCACCGGGGAGCTGTTTTTT.

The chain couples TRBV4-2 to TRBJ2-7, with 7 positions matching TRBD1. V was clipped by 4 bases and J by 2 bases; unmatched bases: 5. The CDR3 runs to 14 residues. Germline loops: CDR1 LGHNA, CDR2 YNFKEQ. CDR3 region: CASSPTGSTYEQYF. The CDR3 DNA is TGTGCCAGCAGCCCGACAGGGAGCACCTACGAGCAGTACTTC.

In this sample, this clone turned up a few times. The CDR3 bases are TGTGCCAGCAGCTTGGGAGGGCAGGGAGGTCTCTACACCTTC. Residues: CASSLGGQGGLYTF. The chain combines TRBV5-4 with TRBJ1-2, with a possible D match to TRBD1 (5 bases). Germline V gives CDR1 SGHNT, CDR2 YYREEE (reference sequence). This CDR3 spans 14 amino acids. V shed 0 bases and J shed 10 bases, with 16 bases lying between them.

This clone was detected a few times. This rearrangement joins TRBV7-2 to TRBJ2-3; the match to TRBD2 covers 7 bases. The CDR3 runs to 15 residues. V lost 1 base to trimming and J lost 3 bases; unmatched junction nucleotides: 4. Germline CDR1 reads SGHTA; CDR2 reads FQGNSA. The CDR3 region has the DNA TGTGCCAGCAGCTTAGGGCGGGGGAAAACAGATACGCAGTATTTT. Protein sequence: CASSLGRGKTDTQYF.

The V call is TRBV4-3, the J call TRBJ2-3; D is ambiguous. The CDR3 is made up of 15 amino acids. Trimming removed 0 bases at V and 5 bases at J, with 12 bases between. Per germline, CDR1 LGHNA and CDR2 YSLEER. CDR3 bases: TGCGCCAGCAGCCAAGATACGCGGAGAAAAGATACGCAGTATTTT. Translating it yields CASSQDTRRKDTQYF.

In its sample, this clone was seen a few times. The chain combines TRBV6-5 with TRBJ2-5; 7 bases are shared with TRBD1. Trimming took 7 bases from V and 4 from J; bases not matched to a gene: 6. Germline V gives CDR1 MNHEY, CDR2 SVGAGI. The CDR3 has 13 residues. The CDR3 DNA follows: TGTGCCAGCAAGAAATCAGGGGGAGAGACCCAGTACTTC. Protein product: CASKKSGGETQYF.

The CDR3 DNA reads TGTGCCAGCAGCCCAGGGTCTCTAGCGGGAATCGTCATTCAGTACTTC. Protein product: CASSPGSLAGIVIQYF. V and J are TRBV7-2 and TRBJ2-4; 9 nucleotides match TRBD2. This CDR3 region has 16 residues. Trimming removed 5 bases from V and 9 bases from J; junction bases left unmatched: 14. Germline assignment: CDR1 SGHTA and CDR2 FQGNSA.

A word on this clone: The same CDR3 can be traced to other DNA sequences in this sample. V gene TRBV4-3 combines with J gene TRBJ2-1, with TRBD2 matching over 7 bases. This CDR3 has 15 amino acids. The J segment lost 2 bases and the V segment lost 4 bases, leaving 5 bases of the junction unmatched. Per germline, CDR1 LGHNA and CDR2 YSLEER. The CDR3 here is CASSLFSGTYNEQFF. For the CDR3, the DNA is TGCGCCAGCAGCCTATTCAGCGGGACCTACAATGAGCAGTTCTTC.

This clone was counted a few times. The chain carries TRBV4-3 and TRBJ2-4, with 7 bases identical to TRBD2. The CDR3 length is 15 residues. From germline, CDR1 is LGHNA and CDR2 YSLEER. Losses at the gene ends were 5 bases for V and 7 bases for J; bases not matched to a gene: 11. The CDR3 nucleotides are TGCGCCAGCAGCGCAAGGACGGGGAGGGTGAACATTCAGTACTTC. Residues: CASSARTGRVNIQYF.